This T cell receptor (beta chain) was observed in a study of cytomegalovirus exposure and HLA in healthy donors. Findings and limits, study-wide: The authors excluded some V segments, including TRBV6-2 and TRBV6-3, as indistinguishable.

V shed 6 bases and J shed 2 bases, with 13 bases lying between them. This CDR3 has 14 residues. CDR1 MNHNS and CDR2 SASEGT come from the germline V gene. Points on this clone: The antigen is not known.

The PCR had 60 Vbeta and 13 Jbeta primers. Clones were read by immunoSEQ multiplex PCR, and TCRdb kept only the in-frame ones, dropping some. This sample carries under 65,000 clones, about 80% of them seen once, and the ten largest clones take 2.9%. Source material: PBMCs. The chain couples TRBV6-1 to TRBJ1-2; D may be TRBD1 (6 bases). The clonotype comes from a man aged 50-60 years in good health and CMV-seronegative. CDR3: CASREGVWNYGYTF. CDR3 sequence (DNA): TGTGCCAGCAGAGAGGGGGTTTGGAACTATGGCTACACCTTC.